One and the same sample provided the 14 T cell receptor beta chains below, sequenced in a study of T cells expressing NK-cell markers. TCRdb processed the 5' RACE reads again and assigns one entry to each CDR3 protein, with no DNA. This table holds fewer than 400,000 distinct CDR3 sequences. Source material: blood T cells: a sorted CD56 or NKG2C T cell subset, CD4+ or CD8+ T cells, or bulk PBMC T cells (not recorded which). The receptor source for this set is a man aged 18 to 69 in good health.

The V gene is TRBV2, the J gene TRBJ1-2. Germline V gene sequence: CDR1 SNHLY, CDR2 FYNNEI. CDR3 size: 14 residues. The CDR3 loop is CASTRYGTNYGYTF.

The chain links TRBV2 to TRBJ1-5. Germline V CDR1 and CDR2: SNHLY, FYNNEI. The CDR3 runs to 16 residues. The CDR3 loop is CASSVGRGYSNQPQHF.

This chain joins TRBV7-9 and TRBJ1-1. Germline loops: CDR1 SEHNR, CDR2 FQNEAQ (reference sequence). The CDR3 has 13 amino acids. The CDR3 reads CASSYESWSEAFF. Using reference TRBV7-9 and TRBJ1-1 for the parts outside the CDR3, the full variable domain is DTGVSQNPRHKITKRGQNVTFRCDPISEHNRLYWYRQTLGQGPEFLTYFQNEAQLEKSRLLSDRFSAERPKGSFSTLEIQRTEQGDSAMYLCASSYESWSEAFFGQGTRLTVV.

The CDR3 is CASTPRRSTEAFF. The V gene is TRBV6-1, the J gene TRBJ1-1. Germline V lookup: CDR1 MNHNS, CDR2 SASEGT. This CDR3 contains 13 residues.

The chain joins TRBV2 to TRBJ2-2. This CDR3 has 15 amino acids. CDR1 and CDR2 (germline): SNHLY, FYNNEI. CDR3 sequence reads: CASSDKGLSTGELFF.

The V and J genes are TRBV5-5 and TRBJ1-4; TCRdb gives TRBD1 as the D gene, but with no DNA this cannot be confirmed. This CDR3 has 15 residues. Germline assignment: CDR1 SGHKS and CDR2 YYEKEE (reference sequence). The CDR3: CASSPLDRNNEKLFF.

CDR3 in amino acids: CASSESVVVNEQFF. The chain couples TRBV2 to TRBJ2-1. Looked up from germline, CDR1 is SNHLY and CDR2 is FYNNEI. The CDR3 covers 14 residues.

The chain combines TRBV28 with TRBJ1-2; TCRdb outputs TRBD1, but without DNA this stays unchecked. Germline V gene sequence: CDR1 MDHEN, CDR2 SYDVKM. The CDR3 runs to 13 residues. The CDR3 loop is CASSFAGVGGYTF.

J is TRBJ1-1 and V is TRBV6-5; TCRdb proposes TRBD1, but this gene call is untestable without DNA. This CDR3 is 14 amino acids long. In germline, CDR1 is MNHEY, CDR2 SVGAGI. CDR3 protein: CASRSPRSGSEAFF.

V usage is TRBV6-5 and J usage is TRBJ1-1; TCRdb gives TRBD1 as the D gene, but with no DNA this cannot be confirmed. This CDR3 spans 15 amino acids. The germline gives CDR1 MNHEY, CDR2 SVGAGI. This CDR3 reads CASSYRGTGNTEAFF.

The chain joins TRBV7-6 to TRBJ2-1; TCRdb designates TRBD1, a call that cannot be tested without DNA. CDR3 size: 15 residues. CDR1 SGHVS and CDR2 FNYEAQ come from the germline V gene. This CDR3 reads CATSKRWGGENEQFF.

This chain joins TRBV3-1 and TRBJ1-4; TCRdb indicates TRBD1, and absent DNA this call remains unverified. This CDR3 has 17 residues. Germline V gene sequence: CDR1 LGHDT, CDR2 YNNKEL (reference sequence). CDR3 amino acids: CASSQSGQGPRNEKLFF.

The CDR3 here is CASSPYWTAASYEQYF. The chain is built from TRBV18 and TRBJ2-7; TCRdb lists TRBD1, though no DNA is available to test this call. This CDR3 comprises 16 residues. Germline assignment: CDR1 KGHSH and CDR2 LQKENI.

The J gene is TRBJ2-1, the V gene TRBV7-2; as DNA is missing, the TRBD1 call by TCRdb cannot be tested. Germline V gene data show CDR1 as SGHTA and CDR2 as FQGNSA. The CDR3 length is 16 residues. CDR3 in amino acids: CASSLGAGGPQGEQFF.